The 20 T cell receptor beta chains in this list originate from one sample, sequenced in a study of memory CD4+ T cells and cytomegalovirus serostatus. Single viable CD3+CD4+CD8-CD45RO+ cells were sorted as the memory CD4+ T cells. This table comes from immunoSEQ multiplex PCR, and its TCRdb copy is limited to in-frame clones, with some not included. The repertoire holds some 87,000 clones, with about four fifths as singletons. The sample taken for sequencing was memory CD4+ T cells from blood. These receptors were collected from an adult in good health and CMV-seropositive.

The chain links TRBV6-1 to TRBJ1-2; possibly TRBD1 for D (6 bases). The CDR3 contains 14 residues. Germline CDR1 is MNHNS and CDR2 is SASEGT. Trimming stripped 7 bases from V and 4 bases from J, with 16 bases between. CDR3 coding DNA: TGTGCCAGCACCCCAAGGGACAACTTCTATGGCTACACCTTC. As protein: CASTPRDNFYGYTF.

The chain couples TRBV28 to TRBJ2-1; 9 nucleotides agree with TRBD1. The germline V gene has CDR1 MDHEN and CDR2 SYDVKM. The CDR3 extends over 16 amino acids. The V and J ends lost 2 bases and 5 bases, in that order; junction bases with no gene match: 7. The CDR3 loop reads CASSLLQGARNNEQFF. As DNA, the CDR3 is TGTGCCAGCAGTTTACTACAGGGGGCGCGTAACAATGAGCAGTTCTTC.

The rearrangement joins TRBV7-9 to TRBJ2-3, with a tentative D call TRBD2 (7 bases). Trimming shortened V by 5 bases and J by 4 bases, and 22 bases separated the two germline ends. CDR3 length equals 17 residues. Germline V lookup: CDR1 SEHNR, CDR2 FQNEAQ (reference sequence). This chain's CDR3 is CASSPGGLAIWADTQYF. CDR3 in DNA: TGTGCCAGCAGCCCCGGGGGGCTAGCGATTTGGGCAGATACGCAGTATTTT.

This chain joins TRBV11-2 and TRBJ2-7; TRBD1 aligns across 7 bases. CDR3 length: 13 residues. The V gene end was trimmed by 5 bases and the J gene end by 6 bases; junction bases not matched to a gene: 7. Germline V gene lookup returns CDR1 SGHAT and CDR2 FQNNGV. The CDR3 DNA follows: TGTGCCAGCAGCCCCCAGACAGGGATCGAGCAGTACTTC. Its protein product is CASSPQTGIEQYF.

This clone was seen only once. The V call is TRBV6-1, the J call TRBJ2-5, with 7 bases identical to TRBD1. The CDR3 sequence is 14 residues long. V lost 3 bases to trimming and J lost 5 bases; unmatched junction nucleotides: 6. Germline CDR1 and CDR2: MNHNS and SASEGT. The chain's CDR3 is CASSEITGVETQYF. Written as DNA, the CDR3 is TGTGCCAGCAGTGAGATTACAGGGGTGGAGACCCAGTACTTC.

This chain uses TRBV5-1 with TRBJ2-2; possibly TRBD1 or TRBD2 for D (5 bases each). Between the trimmed V and J ends, which lost 3 bases and 6 bases, there was a span of 18 bases. The CDR3 extends over 16 amino acids. Germline CDR1 reads SGHRS; CDR2 reads YFSETQ. The CDR3 protein is CASSSGSGTASGELFF. CDR3 in DNA: TGCGCCAGCAGCTCTGGCTCCGGGACGGCGTCCGGGGAGCTGTTTTTT.

Regarding this clone: A junction end diverges from the germline sequence, so it may reflect a read error. V usage is TRBV5-1 and J usage is TRBJ2-2, with 9 bases fitting TRBD2. This CDR3 has 14 amino acids. Germline CDR1 is SGHRS and CDR2 is YFSETQ. CDR3 amino acids: CASSFIAGAGELFF. The CDR3 DNA reads TGTGCCAGCAGCTTCATAGCGGGGGCCGGGGAGCTGTTTTTT.

The chain uses TRBV7-8 and TRBJ2-3, with D unresolved. Germline lookup yields CDR1 SGHVS and CDR2 FQNEAQ. The CDR3 is 14 amino acids. V shed 1 base and J shed 6 bases, with 11 bases lying between them. The CDR3: CASSLVGRRDTQYF. The CDR3 DNA reads TGTGCCAGCAGCTTAGTTGGTCGACGGGATACGCAGTATTTT.

The chain employs TRBV9 and TRBJ2-2; tentatively, D is TRBD2 (6 bases). V was shortened by 0 bases and J by 2 bases, with 11 bases between the two germline ends. This CDR3 comprises 16 residues. Per the germline V gene, CDR1 is SGDLS and CDR2 is YYNGEE. DNA for the CDR3: TGTGCCAGCAGCGTAGGGGTTAGCGGAAACACCGGGGAGCTGTTTTTT. Translation gives CASSVGVSGNTGELFF.

The chain combines TRBV10-2 with TRBJ2-5; unclear D gene. From germline, CDR1 is WSHSY and CDR2 SAAADI. CDR3 length: 11 amino acids. Trimming cost V 6 bases and J 4 bases, with 6 bases left between them. CDR3 coding DNA: TGCGCCAGCAGGGGTGGAGAGACCCAGTACTTC. Its translation: CASRGGETQYF.

The chain recombines TRBV6-1 with TRBJ2-5; 7 bases line up with TRBD2. The CDR3 totals 15 residues. Germline assignment: CDR1 MNHNS and CDR2 SASEGT. With V trimmed by 1 base and J by 4 bases, 6 bases remained unmatched. CDR3 in amino acids: CASSEDQTSRETQYF. DNA for the CDR3: TGTGCCAGCAGTGAAGATCAGACTAGCAGAGAGACCCAGTACTTC.

The chain is built from TRBV28 and TRBJ1-2, with a weak D call TRBD1 (6 bases). Germline V CDR1 and CDR2: MDHEN, SYDVKM. Trimming cost V 2 bases and J 7 bases, with 14 bases left between them. The CDR3 sequence is 14 residues long. As DNA, the CDR3 is TGTGCCAGCAGTTTACTCGGGACAAGGAGTGGCTACACCTTC. Encoded protein: CASSLLGTRSGYTF.

This clone was counted a single time. This rearrangement joins TRBV5-1 to TRBJ1-2, with D possibly matching TRBD1 (5 bases). CDR1 is SGHRS and CDR2 is YFSETQ in the germline V gene. This CDR3 has 14 amino acids. Trimming took 4 bases from V and 3 from J, leaving 13 bases between them. CDR3 sequence reads: CASSPGMVDYGYTF. The CDR3 nucleotides read TGCGCCAGCAGCCCAGGGATGGTGGACTATGGCTACACCTTC.

This clone showed up just a few times. The J gene is TRBJ2-7, the V gene TRBV7-9, with D maybe TRBD2 (6 bases). From germline, CDR1 is SEHNR and CDR2 FQNEAQ (reference sequence). The length of the CDR3 is 15 residues. The germline V and J ends were trimmed by 5 bases and 5 bases, with 19 bases remaining between them. The CDR3 region is CASSRPVADLDEQYF. The CDR3 region has the DNA TGTGCCAGCAGCAGACCGGTAGCGGACCTGGACGAGCAGTACTTC.

The CDR3 here is CASGRDTGELFF. The CDR3 nucleotides are TGTGCTAGTGGCCGGGACACCGGGGAGCTGTTTTTT. The chain has TRBV12-5 and TRBJ2-2; no firm D call. Trimming stripped 6 bases from V and 3 bases from J, with 5 bases between. CDR1 and CDR2 from the germline V gene are LGHNT and FRNRAP. The CDR3 covers 12 residues.

The chain has TRBV19 and TRBJ2-3, with D perhaps assigned TRBD1 or TRBD2 (6 bases each). In germline, CDR1 is LNHDA, CDR2 SQIVND (reference sequence). CDR3 size: 13 residues. Between the trimmed V and J ends, which lost 8 bases and 1 base, there was a span of 10 bases. Here the CDR3 DNA reads TGTGCCAGTGGGGGGCGCCGCACAGATACGCAGTATTTT. This codes for CASGGRRTDTQYF.

This rearrangement joins TRBV27 to TRBJ2-7, with TRBD2 matching over 15 bases. Trimming at V came to 3 bases and at J to 3 bases, leaving 9 bases not matched to a gene. The V gene's germline CDR1 is MNHEY and CDR2 SMNVEV (reference sequence). The CDR3 has 18 amino acids. CDR3 nucleotides: TGTGCCAGCAGTTTCCACCCGGGACTAGCGGGAGGTAGCTACGAGCAGTACTTC. It is translated as CASSFHPGLAGGSYEQYF.

The V and J genes are TRBV5-4 and TRBJ2-7; TRBD2 agrees at 13 bases. The V gene end was trimmed by 4 bases and the J gene end by 2 bases; junction bases not matched to a gene: 3. The CDR3 contains 15 residues. CDR1 is SGHNT and CDR2 is YYREEE in the germline V gene (reference sequence). CDR3 protein: CASSVGTSGTYEQYF. In nucleotides, the CDR3 is TGTGCCAGCAGCGTGGGGACTAGCGGGACCTACGAGCAGTACTTC.

The V call is TRBV28, the J call TRBJ2-5, with 7 bases aligning to TRBD1. Matching the DNA end better, TRBJ2-7 makes the J call doubtful. Germline values: CDR1 MDHEN, CDR2 SYDVKM. The CDR3 loop spans 14 amino acids. CDR3 amino acids: CASRTGQSVYEQYF. For the CDR3, the DNA is TGTGCCAGCAGGACGGGACAGAGCGTCTACGAGCAGTACTTC.

This clone was counted only a few times. This chain joins TRBV10-3 and TRBJ2-7, with D perhaps being TRBD1 or TRBD2 (5 bases each). Deletions cut 7 bases from V and 3 bases from J, with 13 bases between. Per germline, CDR1 ENHRY and CDR2 SYGVKD. The CDR3 extends over 13 amino acids. CDR3 in amino acids: CAITGQGVYEQYF. For the CDR3, the DNA is TGTGCCATCACCGGGCAGGGAGTCTACGAGCAGTACTTC.